This note documents a single T cell receptor beta chain sequence. The antigen is not known. The data stem from a study of cytomegalovirus exposure and HLA in healthy donors. Researchers ran the PCR with 60 Vbeta and 13 Jbeta primers. Clones were read by immunoSEQ multiplex PCR, and TCRdb kept only the in-frame ones, dropping some. The data contain about 120,000 clones, 66% of them singletons. The study, taken as a whole, reports: Earlier analysis looked at TCR beta V segments, and most were productive about 90% or about 30% of the time.

The CDR3 contains 13 residues. Germline V lookup: CDR1 SGHDT, CDR2 YYEEEE. The ends were cut back, 2 bases at V and 7 bases at J, with 10 bases in the middle. The sequence was obtained from a man between 18 and 35 years old in good health and CMV-seronegative. The sample was PBMCs. The gene calls are TRBV5-6 and TRBJ1-5, with D possibly TRBD1 on 5 matching bases. CDR3 region: CASSFGGEQPQHF. CDR3 sequence (DNA): TGTGCCAGCAGCTTCGGGGGGGAACAGCCCCAGCATTTT.